The entry below describes one T cell receptor beta chain. This entry is derived from a study of regulatory T cells in long-lasting Graves disease. Specified time point: persistent/refractory GD, antithyroid drugs over 5 years with positive TRAb. Construction of the TCR library relied on RNA isolated from PBMCs. Library construction for TCR beta used iRepertoire HTBI primers and Arm-PCR of CDR3 regions. One entry per CDR3 protein, called by TCRdb with MiXCR from the multiplex PCR reads. The sample has about 660,000 distinct CDR3 sequences; around 30% are singletons. V was cut by 3 bases and J by 3 bases, with 9 bases left in between. Per the germline V gene, CDR1 is DFQATT and CDR2 is SNEGSKA (reference sequence). The CDR3 runs 12 residues.

The origin of this receptor is a female donor with Graves disease. The chain recombines TRBV20-1 with TRBJ2-7; D is uncertain. Specimen: peripheral blood mononuclear cells (PBMCs), collected when the disease was refractory, from a patient treated with antithyroid drugs. The CDR3 nucleotides read TGCAGTGCTAGTAACAAAGACTACGAGCAGTACTTC. Its protein product is CSASNKDYEQYF.